What follows are 22 T cell receptor beta chains derived from one specimen sequenced in a study of control samples from healthy donors and cancer patients. Clones were read by immunoSEQ multiplex PCR, and TCRdb kept only the in-frame ones, dropping some. The sample comprises approximately 100,000 clones, approximately 86% of which are singletons, and under 25% rests with the top ten. Sequences were obtained from blood. Receptor source: a man aged 30 to 39 in good health.

The rearrangement joins TRBV10-3 to TRBJ1-5, with 9 bases lining up with TRBD1. The CDR3 length is 14 residues. Trimming cost V 5 bases and J 6 bases; bases outside gene matches: 5. From germline, CDR1 is ENHRY and CDR2 SYGVKD. Here the CDR3 DNA reads TGTGCCATCAGTTCCGGGACAGGGTCTCAGCCCCAGCATTTT. Residues: CAISSGTGSQPQHF.

The rearrangement joins TRBV27 to TRBJ2-1; 15 positions match TRBD2. The V gene's germline CDR1 is MNHEY and CDR2 SMNVEV (reference sequence). The CDR3 contains 21 residues. J gave up 2 bases and V 2 bases, and 13 bases lay outside the gene matches. CDR3 sequence (DNA): TGTGCCAGCAGTTTAAGGGGCCCCCAAGGACTAGCGGGGGGGCCCTACAATGAGCAGTTCTTC. Encoded protein: CASSLRGPQGLAGGPYNEQFF.

The rearrangement links TRBV5-1 to TRBJ2-1; TRBD1 matches at 8 bases. The CDR3 runs to 14 residues. Looked up from germline, CDR1 is SGHRS and CDR2 is YFSETQ. With V trimmed by 4 bases and J by 7 bases, 7 bases remained unmatched. The CDR3 bases are TGCGCCAGCAGCGCCGGACAGGGTGGAAATGAGCAGTTCTTC. Translating it yields CASSAGQGGNEQFF.

This clone was observed a single time. The CDR3 here is CASSLMLAGNTGELFF. The CDR3 DNA reads as TGCGCCAGCAGCTTGATGCTAGCGGGGAACACCGGGGAGCTGTTTTTT. The chain joins TRBV5-1 to TRBJ2-2; 8 bases match TRBD2. Germline V CDR1 and CDR2: SGHRS, YFSETQ. V was clipped by 1 base and J by 1 base; unmatched bases: 3. The CDR3 is 16 amino acids. Variable domain in full (rest from reference TRBV5-1 and TRBJ2-2): KAGVTQTPRYLIKTRGQQVTLSCSPISGHRSVSWYQQTPGQGLQFLFEYFSETQRNKGNFPGRFSGRQFSNSRSEMNVSTLELGDSALYLCASSLMLAGNTGELFFGEGSRLTVL.

The chain employs TRBV19 and TRBJ1-5, with D possibly TRBD1 on 6 matching bases. CDR3 length: 15 residues. Trimming took 5 bases from V and 0 from J, leaving 11 bases between them. Germline V gene lookup returns CDR1 LNHDA and CDR2 SQIVND (reference sequence). CDR3: CASSFRTDSNQPQHF. CDR3 bases: TGTGCCAGTAGTTTCAGGACAGATAGCAATCAGCCCCAGCATTTT.

Only a few counts were recorded for this clone. The chain carries TRBV6-5 and TRBJ2-5, with D possibly called TRBD1 or TRBD2 (6 bases each). Germline CDR1 is MNHEY and CDR2 is SVGAGI. The CDR3 loop spans 13 amino acids. The V end lost 5 bases, the J end lost 5 bases, and 12 bases lay between the germline ends. The CDR3 DNA reads TGTGCCAGCAGTCCCGGGGGCGGGGAGACCCAGTACTTC. This translates into CASSPGGGETQYF.

This clone was seen a single time. This chain uses TRBV5-4 with TRBJ2-2; weak D call: TRBD2 (6 bases). Trimming shortened V by 0 bases and J by 8 bases, and 14 bases separated the two germline ends. The CDR3 length is 15 residues. Germline CDR1 SGHNT, CDR2 YYREEE (reference sequence). The CDR3 coding sequence is TGTGCCAGCAGCTTGGGCGGGACTCGAAAAGGGGAGCTGTTTTTT. This gives the protein CASSLGGTRKGELFF.

V and J are TRBV18 and TRBJ2-2, with no clear D. The CDR3 covers 14 residues. Deletions cut 2 bases from V and 4 bases from J, with 8 bases between. Germline CDR1 KGHSH, CDR2 LQKENI. The CDR3 protein is CASSPDPGTGELFF. CDR3 nucleotide sequence: TGTGCCAGCTCACCAGACCCTGGCACCGGGGAGCTGTTTTTT.

This chain links TRBV19 with TRBJ2-5, with D perhaps TRBD2 (5 bases). Germline loops: CDR1 LNHDA, CDR2 SQIVND (reference sequence). The CDR3 spans 13 residues. Trimming removed 3 bases from V and 5 bases from J, with 10 bases in between. Here the CDR3 reads CASSMRVRETQYF. Written as DNA, the CDR3 is TGTGCCAGTAGTATGCGGGTACGGGAGACCCAGTACTTC.

This chain links TRBV27 with TRBJ1-3; TRBD1 might be the D (5 bases). Germline CDR1 and CDR2: MNHEY and SMNVEV (reference sequence). The CDR3 length is 15 residues. The V end lost 3 bases, the J end lost 8 bases, and 17 bases lay between the germline ends. CDR3 region: CASSLVGLPGDTIYF. The CDR3 DNA sequence: TGTGCCAGCAGTTTGGTGGGCCTACCGGGGGACACCATATATTTT.

This clone was seen only once. CDR3 loop: CASQVSGERTQYF. CDR3 coding DNA: TGTGCCAGCCAGGTTAGCGGTGAGAGGACGCAGTATTTT. This rearrangement joins TRBV3-1 (or the pseudogene TRBV3-2) to TRBJ2-3; the D gene is possibly TRBD2 (6 bases). This CDR3 region has 13 residues. V lost 8 bases, J lost 9 bases, and 18 bases lay in between. Looked up from germline, CDR1 is LGHDT and CDR2 is YNNKEL (reference sequence).

This chain connects TRBV30 to TRBJ1-4; D perhaps matches TRBD1 (5 bases). This CDR3 region has 14 residues. Germline loops: CDR1 GTSNPN, CDR2 SVGIG (reference sequence). V gave up 5 bases and J gave up 8 bases, with 18 bases separating them. Here the CDR3 reads CAWGQQRKSEKLFF. For the CDR3, the DNA is TGTGCCTGGGGACAACAGCGAAAATCCGAAAAACTGTTTTTT. Together with reference TRBV30 and TRBJ1-4, the CDR3 gives the full variable domain: SQTIHQWPATLVQPVGSPLSLECTVEGTSNPNLYWYRQAAGRGLQLLFYSVGIGQISSEVPQNLSASRPQDRQFILSSKKLLLSDSGFYLCAWGQQRKSEKLFFGSGTQLSVL.

The genes are TRBV2 and TRBJ2-7; 7 nucleotides line up with TRBD1. Germline CDR1 reads SNHLY; CDR2 reads FYNNEI. The CDR3 consists of 14 residues. V shed 7 bases and J 0 bases; nucleotides not matched to a gene: 6. CDR3 protein: CASTSGDSSYEQYF. The CDR3 DNA follows: TGTGCCAGCACCTCCGGGGACAGCTCCTACGAGCAGTACTTC.

V is TRBV4-1 and J is TRBJ1-5; 9 nucleotides align to TRBD1. The CDR3 totals 16 residues. Per germline, CDR1 MGHRA and CDR2 YSYEKL. Unmatched junction bases numbered 11, after V lost 4 bases and J lost 7 bases. The CDR3 loop is CASSRTAQGAGQPQHF. As DNA, the CDR3 is TGCGCCAGCAGCCGAACCGCACAGGGGGCTGGGCAGCCCCAGCATTTT.

This sequence joins TRBV24-1 and TRBJ2-1; 10 bases align to TRBD2. V trimming: 6 bases; J trimming: 2 bases; junction bases outside the gene matches: 3. The CDR3 sequence is 15 residues long. CDR1 KGHDR and CDR2 SFDVKD come from the germline V gene. CDR3 sequence reads: CATSSGGGPYNEQFF. The CDR3 DNA follows: TGTGCCACCAGTAGCGGGGGGGGCCCCTACAATGAGCAGTTCTTC.

This chain links TRBV30 with TRBJ2-7; TRBD1 matches 8 bases. V was clipped by 0 bases and J by 3 bases; unmatched bases: 7. Germline V CDR1 and CDR2: GTSNPN, SVGIG (reference sequence). The CDR3 is 15 residues long. CDR3 in amino acids: CAWSVGAGGLYEQYF. In nucleotides, the CDR3 is TGTGCCTGGAGTGTCGGGGCAGGGGGCCTCTACGAGCAGTACTTC.

The rearrangement links TRBV24-1 to TRBJ2-3, with D unresolved. The CDR3 is 16 residues long. The germline gives CDR1 KGHDR, CDR2 SFDVKD. V was pared by 4 bases and J by 2 bases, with 15 bases between. Here the CDR3 reads CATSEALGTATDTQYF. DNA of the CDR3: TGTGCCACCAGTGAGGCATTGGGAACTGCCACAGATACGCAGTATTTT.

The chain recombines TRBV7-8 with TRBJ1-5, with TRBD1 as a possible D gene (5 bases). The V gene's germline CDR1 is SGHVS and CDR2 FQNEAQ. The CDR3 is 14 amino acids. V lost 5 bases and J lost 1, with 9 bases in between. This chain's CDR3 is CASSPRQSNQPQHF. The CDR3 nucleotides read TGTGCCAGCAGCCCAAGACAGAGCAATCAGCCCCAGCATTTT.

This chain uses TRBV11-2 with TRBJ1-2, with D perhaps matching TRBD1 (5 bases). V lost 1 base and J 4 bases, leaving 13 bases between the germline ends. The CDR3 extends over 15 amino acids. Germline CDR1 is SGHAT and CDR2 is FQNNGV. DNA of the CDR3: TGTGCCAGCAGCTTAGGACCCAGGGAGGTCTATGGCTACACCTTC. The encoded protein is CASSLGPREVYGYTF.

V usage is TRBV4-1 and J usage is TRBJ2-1; 11 bases match TRBD2. V shed 1 base and J 7 bases; nucleotides not matched to a gene: 6. Germline V CDR1 and CDR2: MGHRA, YSYEKL. The CDR3 has 16 amino acids. The CDR3 nucleotides are TGCGCCAGCAGCCAAGCTAGCGGGGGGCTCCTAAATGAGCAGTTCTTC. This codes for CASSQASGGLLNEQFF.

The chain joins TRBV12-2 to TRBJ2-7; TRBD2, the table's D call, lacks a check against the DNA. TRBV12-2 is assigned pseudogene status. CDR3 length: 16 amino acids. Here the CDR3 DNA reads TGTGCAAGTCGCCCGGGACTAGCGGGGGGAAGGGACGAGCAGTACGTC. This gives the protein CASRPGLAGGRDEQYV.

The rearrangement links TRBV6-6 to TRBJ2-7; D is perhaps TRBD2 (6 bases). V was trimmed by 10 bases and J by 6 bases, leaving 13 bases between them. This CDR3 has 11 amino acids. From germline, CDR1 is MNHNY and CDR2 SVGAGI (reference sequence). Here the CDR3 reads CATTLGGEQYV. DNA of the CDR3: TGTGCCACCACACTGGGGGGCGAGCAGTACGTC.